A single sample gave rise to the 3 T cell receptor beta chains below, sequenced in a study of T cell responses to AZD1222 COVID-19 vaccine. The table came from immunoSEQ multiplex PCR; TCRdb's copy has only in-frame clones and leaves some out. The sample carries 200,000 to 300,000 clones, over 90% recorded once. Sequencing was performed on peripheral blood, taken on day 0 of AZD1222 vaccination. The receptors originated from an adult in good health.

The rearrangement links TRBV2 to TRBJ2-7, with 9 bases aligning to TRBD2. V lost 2 bases and J lost 2; bases outside the gene matches: 4. This CDR3 region has 15 residues. In germline, CDR1 is SNHLY, CDR2 FYNNEI. The CDR3 loop is CASSEFAGGPYEQYF. Here the CDR3 DNA reads TGTGCCAGCAGTGAATTCGCGGGAGGGCCCTACGAGCAGTACTTC.

The chain couples TRBV19 to TRBJ2-5; 7 nucleotides match TRBD2. J gave up 5 bases and V 0 bases, and 6 bases lay outside the gene matches. The CDR3 spans 15 residues. CDR1 and CDR2 (germline): LNHDA, SQIVND (reference sequence). CDR3 loop: CASSIDRTSGETQYF. CDR3 nucleotide sequence: TGTGCCAGTAGTATAGATCGGACTAGTGGTGAGACCCAGTACTTC.

The V gene is TRBV9, the J gene TRBJ1-5; the D is unclear. V shed 0 bases and J shed 2 bases, with 6 bases lying between them. The CDR3 loop spans 14 amino acids. Germline V gives CDR1 SGDLS, CDR2 YYNGEE. Written as DNA, the CDR3 is TGTGCCAGCAGCGTAGATGGGGGCAATCAGCCCCAGCATTTT. It yields the protein CASSVDGGNQPQHF.